This entry lists 12 T cell receptor beta chains sequenced from one sample in a study of T cell responses to AZD1222 COVID-19 vaccine. Method: immunoSEQ multiplex PCR; TCRdb's copy keeps in-frame clones and lacks some. The table shows about 120,000 clones, with 85% to 90% occurring only once. The sequencing used peripheral blood, collected on day 0 of AZD1222 vaccination. These receptors were taken from an adult in good health.

This clone was recorded only once. The chain carries TRBV5-1 and TRBJ2-7; no clear D gene. CDR3 length: 14 amino acids. Germline V gene data show CDR1 as SGHRS and CDR2 as YFSETQ. Between the trimmed V and J ends, which lost 0 bases and 5 bases, there was a span of 12 bases. The CDR3 is CASSLGETFNEQYF. The CDR3 nucleotides are TGCGCCAGCAGCTTGGGCGAGACATTCAACGAGCAGTACTTC. Drawing the rest from reference TRBV5-1 and TRBJ2-7, the complete variable domain is KAGVTQTPRYLIKTRGQQVTLSCSPISGHRSVSWYQQTPGQGLQFLFEYFSETQRNKGNFPGRFSGRQFSNSRSEMNVSTLELGDSALYLCASSLGETFNEQYFGPGTRLTVT.

The V call is TRBV19, the J call TRBJ1-6, with 7 bases identical to TRBD1. Germline loops: CDR1 LNHDA, CDR2 SQIVND (reference sequence). The J segment lost 10 bases and the V segment lost 5 bases, leaving 11 bases of the junction unmatched. The CDR3 consists of 15 residues. CDR3 nucleotide sequence: TGTGCCAGTAGTCTCCGAGACAGGGTCGGATCACCCCTCCACTTT. This codes for CASSLRDRVGSPLHF. The whole variable domain, filled in from reference TRBV19 and TRBJ1-6, reads DGGITQSPKYLFRKEGQNVTLSCEQNLNHDAMYWYRQDPGQGLRLIYYSQIVNDFQKGDIAEGYSVSREKKESFPLTVTSAQKNPTAFYLCASSLRDRVGSPLHFGNGTRLTVT.

The J gene is TRBJ1-2, the V gene TRBV6-2 or TRBV6-3; no firm D call. The ends were cut back, 5 bases at V and 3 bases at J, with 10 bases in the middle. There are 13 residues in the CDR3. Germline-derived CDR1 and CDR2 are MNHEY and SVGEGT. The CDR3 bases are TGTGCCAGCAGTGGACTGTCCTACTATGGCTACACCTTC. As protein: CASSGLSYYGYTF.

The V call is TRBV6-2 or TRBV6-3, the J call TRBJ2-2; D is unclear. The V gene's germline CDR1 is MNHEY and CDR2 SVGEGT. CDR3 length equals 14 residues. V gave up 0 bases and J gave up 5 bases, with 7 bases separating them. The CDR3 here is CASSYSRKTGELFF. The CDR3 DNA reads as TGTGCCAGCAGTTACTCGAGGAAAACCGGGGAGCTGTTTTTT.

J is TRBJ2-7 and V is TRBV7-9; D could derive from TRBD1 or TRBD2 (6 bases each). The CDR3 has 15 amino acids. The V and J ends lost 4 bases and 4 bases respectively, with 17 bases between them. Germline CDR1 reads SEHNR; CDR2 reads FQNEAQ (reference sequence). CDR3 sequence reads: CASSSTRGKDYEQYF. CDR3 bases: TGTGCCAGCAGCTCGACTAGGGGGAAAGATTACGAGCAGTACTTC. The full variable domain, its missing parts supplied by reference TRBV7-9 and TRBJ2-7, is DTGVSQNPRHKITKRGQNVTFRCDPISEHNRLYWYRQTLGQGPEFLTYFQNEAQLEKSRLLSDRFSAERPKGSFSTLEIQRTEQGDSAMYLCASSSTRGKDYEQYFGPGTRLTVT.

The chain is built from TRBV12-5 and TRBJ1-3; the D gene is possibly TRBD1 (6 bases). Germline V lookup: CDR1 LGHNT, CDR2 FRNRAP. The length of the CDR3 is 16 residues. V lost 4 bases, J lost 3 bases, and 16 bases lay in between. This chain's CDR3 is CASGSPGGASGNTIYF. The CDR3 DNA follows: TGTGCTAGTGGTTCCCCGGGGGGGGCGAGTGGAAACACCATATATTTT.

This rearrangement joins TRBV3-1 (or the pseudogene TRBV3-2) to TRBJ2-7; the D gene is possibly TRBD2 (5 bases). V was clipped by 5 bases and J by 4 bases, with 18 bases between them. Germline CDR1 is LGHDT and CDR2 is YNNKEL (reference sequence). This CDR3 has 15 amino acids. In nucleotides, the CDR3 is TGTGCCAGCAGCAAGAACCCCGGAGGCTCATACGAGCAGTACTTC. Translated: CASSKNPGGSYEQYF.

This clone was counted a single time. This chain uses TRBV7-9 with TRBJ2-7; D is perhaps TRBD1 (6 bases). This CDR3 is 15 amino acids long. Germline values: CDR1 SEHNR, CDR2 FQNEAQ (reference sequence). V was clipped by 5 bases and J by 0 bases, with 14 bases between them. CDR3 residues: CASSRSGTPSYEQYF. The CDR3 coding sequence is TGTGCCAGCAGCCGGTCCGGGACACCCTCCTACGAGCAGTACTTC.

V usage is TRBV13 and J usage is TRBJ1-2; 7 bases align to TRBD1. The CDR3 is made up of 16 amino acids. Losses at the gene ends were 2 bases for V and 5 bases for J; bases not matched to a gene: 11. From germline, CDR1 is PRHDT and CDR2 FYEKMQ (reference sequence). Written as DNA, the CDR3 is TGTGCCAGCAGCTTAAGGGGCAAACAGGGGCGTTATGGCTACACCTTC. Protein product: CASSLRGKQGRYGYTF.

This clone showed up just once. This chain joins TRBV3-1 (or the pseudogene TRBV3-2) and TRBJ1-6, with D possibly TRBD1 on 5 matching bases. Germline V gene lookup returns CDR1 LGHDT and CDR2 YNNKEL (reference sequence). This CDR3 contains 15 residues. Trimming removed 0 bases from V and 7 bases from J, with 10 bases in between. The CDR3 here is CASSQEAGTNSPLHF. The DNA for the CDR3 is TGTGCCAGCAGCCAAGAGGCAGGGACGAATTCACCCCTCCACTTT.

J is TRBJ2-5 and V is TRBV5-1; tentative D call: TRBD2 (6 bases). The V and J ends lost 0 bases and 2 bases respectively, with 11 bases between them. The germline CDR1 and CDR2 sequences are SGHRS and YFSETQ. The CDR3 has 15 residues. The CDR3 protein is CASSLEGLSQETQYF. The CDR3 region has the DNA TGCGCCAGCAGCTTGGAGGGACTTTCACAAGAGACCCAGTACTTC.

J is TRBJ1-2 and V is TRBV5-1; D uncertain. The CDR3 runs to 13 residues. The V gene's germline CDR1 is SGHRS and CDR2 YFSETQ. Trimming cost V 1 base and J 6 bases, with 10 bases left between them. This CDR3 reads CASSLRKKDGYTF. The DNA of the CDR3 is TGCGCCAGCAGCTTGAGGAAGAAGGATGGCTACACCTTC.